The source of this TCR beta chain is a study of T cell responses to AZD1222 COVID-19 vaccine (dated by TCRdb to the early 2020s). In the study overall: AZD1222 recipients whose second dose came at about 4 weeks and those whose second dose came at about 12 weeks were combined into one group, since spike-specific TCR depth and breadth did not differ between the two schedules. TCR sequencing covered 233 trial participants: around 210 given two doses of AZD1222 and 26 given two doses of MenACWY control vaccine. Trial participants were enrolled into age subgroups of 18-55, 56-69 and 70-plus years, which contained about 160, 30 and 59 TCR-sequenced participants, respectively.

The CDR3 regions of human TCRbeta chains were subjected to immunosequencing. The source study handled its data this way. Repertoire TCRs were checked for matches against a reference library of SARS-CoV-2-specific TCRs that had been generated using the MIRA antigen-specificity platform. Breadth meant the fraction of unique TCRs that were SARS-CoV-2-associated, whereas depth meant the fraction of total T cells that were SARS-CoV-2-associated. Using the MIRA data, every spike-specific TCR was mapped to the spike region that the TCR reacted to and assigned to either a CD4 or a CD8 class. Log10-transformed breadth and depth values were compared by one-way ANOVA with Sidak's multiple comparisons tests. TCRdb re-hosts the immuneACCESS table, in-frame sequences only. Its copies lack some clones; in the studies checked, an unresolved V gene accounts for under half of them, and the cause for the rest is not known. The DNA was the basis for D and trimming; V, J and clone size are from that table. For this sample the table gives 58,000 or so clones, of which 84% were detected only once. Approximately 7.4% of the sample lies in the top ten.

What the work shows at the level of the full study, not this receptor alone: CD4 TCRs associated with the vaccine covered the entire spike protein, and the dominant responses were in regions 160-218 and 743-854. Participants were mostly white British, with more females than males. The authors suggested clonal diversity may have been underestimated. Epitopes outside the regions mutated in the B.1.351 and B.1.1.7 variants were reportedly recognized by nearly half of the unique spike-specific TCRs. In the small 56-69-year group, the increase in depth fell short of significance, most likely because of low power. Because no day 14 peak-response samples were available, repertoires were characterized only after the peak T cell response. A significant rise in spike-specific TCR breadth and depth was observed after two AZD1222 doses relative to day 0 and relative to MenACWY recipients. Conclusions about previously exposed vaccinees are limited because only five to seven AZD1222 recipients were SARS-CoV-2 seropositive at baseline.

Based on the germline V gene, the CDR1 and CDR2 sequences are SGHVS and FNYEAQ. V has 3 bases trimmed and J has 2 bases trimmed; junction bases matching no gene number 7. The CDR3 runs 16 amino acids, cysteine and phenylalanine included. The sequence is cut down to CDR3 DNA, 48 bases in frame from base 1. Regarding this clone: This receptor's antigen is unknown. There are no base qualities to consult, and no much larger clone falls within one base.

The sample's time point label, in plain terms: baseline before first vaccination. Samples from vaccinated people were obtained from the UK trials COV001 and COV002, which included a single-blind randomized controlled phase 2/3 trial of AZD1222 (ChAdOx1 nCoV-19) in healthy adults. For TCRbeta chain sequencing, PBMC samples from trial participants were taken at day 0 and at day 28 after the second dose. This receptor was obtained from an adult in good health. The chain couples TRBV7-6 to TRBJ2-5, and 9 junctional nucleotides match TRBD1. This material consisted of peripheral blood, taken on day 0 of AZD1222 vaccination. CDR3 reads: CASSFRGDRVQETQYF. Read as DNA, the sequence is TGTGCCAGCAGCTTCCGGGGGGACAGGGTGCAAGAGACCCAGTACTTC.